This T cell receptor beta chain was observed in a study of blood T cell repertoires in COVID-19. Turning to the study itself: Researchers got acute and convalescent COVID-19 samples from the United States, Italy and Spain. PBMCs, B-cell-depleted T cells, or T cells provided the cDNA or gDNA that made up the material.

Authors' methods: Amplification of reference gene primers provided the estimated nucleated cell counts. The assay was immunoSEQ multiplex PCR, and TCRdb's table has in-frame clones only and misses some. For V, J and clone size, that table is used; D and trimming come from the DNA. This table has 100,000 to 150,000 clones, 92% appearing once. Enrolment of Seattle patients took place during active infection, and they were followed longitudinally. The sequenced sample was peripheral blood. The receptor comes from a man between 50 and 59 years old with COVID-19, enrolled during active disease.

The CDR3 protein is CASSDAGETQYF. In DNA, the CDR3 is TGTGCCAGCAGCGACGCAGGAGAGACCCAGTACTTC. The chain uses TRBV12-3 or TRBV12-4 and TRBJ2-5; D gene uncertain. The CDR3 loop spans 12 amino acids. V dropped 6 bases and J dropped 4 bases, with 9 bases sitting between them.